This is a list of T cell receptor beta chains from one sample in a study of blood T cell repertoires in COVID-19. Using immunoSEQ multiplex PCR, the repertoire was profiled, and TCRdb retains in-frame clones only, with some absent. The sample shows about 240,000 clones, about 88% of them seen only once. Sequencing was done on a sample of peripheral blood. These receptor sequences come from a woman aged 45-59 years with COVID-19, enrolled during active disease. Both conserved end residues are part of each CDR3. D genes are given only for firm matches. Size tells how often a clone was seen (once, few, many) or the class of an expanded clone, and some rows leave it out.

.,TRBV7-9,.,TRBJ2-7,TGTGCCAGCAGCTTAGAGTATTGGGGAGTTTCGAGCTCCTACGAGCAGTACTTC,CASSLEYWGVSSSYEQYF
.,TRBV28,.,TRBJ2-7,TGTGCCAGCAGCCCAGGTCGGTCATACCTGTACGAGCAGTACTTC,CASSPGRSYLYEQYF
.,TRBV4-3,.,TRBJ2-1,TGCGCCAGCAGCCAAGATGTGGGGGGAGATGAGCAGTTCTTC,CASSQDVGGDEQFF
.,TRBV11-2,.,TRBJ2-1,TGTGCCAGCAGCTTATCCCCTTACAATGAGCAGTTCTTC,CASSLSPYNEQFF
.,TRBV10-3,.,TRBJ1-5,TGTGCCACCGCAGGCCGATTTCAGGGACTAGGGAATCAGCCCCAGCATTTT,CATAGRFQGLGNQPQHF
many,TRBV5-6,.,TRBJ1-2,TGTGCCAGCAACACAGGGCCAGGCTATGGCTACACCTTC,CASNTGPGYGYTF
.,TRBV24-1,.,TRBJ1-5,TGTGCCACCAGTGAGCGGGGAATTGGGCAGCCCCAGCATTTT,CATSERGIGQPQHF
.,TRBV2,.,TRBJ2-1,TGTGCCAGCAGTGAGGTTTTAGGGTCAGGGGTCTCCTACAATGAGCAGTTCTTC,CASSEVLGSGVSYNEQFF
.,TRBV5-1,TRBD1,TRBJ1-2,TGCGCCAGCAGCCCTTCGGGACAGGGGGCGTCCCTCGGCGGGTATGGCTACACCTTC,CASSPSGQGASLGGYGYTF
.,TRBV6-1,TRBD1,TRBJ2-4,TGTGCCAGCAGTGACAGGGGGCTAAGGGGGGCCAAAAACATTCAGTACTTC,CASSDRGLRGAKNIQYF
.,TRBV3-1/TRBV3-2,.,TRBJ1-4,TGTGCCAGCAGCCAAGATCTTAATGAAAAACTGTTTTTT,CASSQDLNEKLFF
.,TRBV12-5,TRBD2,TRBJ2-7,TGTGCTAGTGGTCCCACGGGAGGTTTCCTGAGACCCTACGAGCAGTACTTC,CASGPTGGFLRPYEQYF
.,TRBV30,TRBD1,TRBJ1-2,TGTGCCTGGAGTCACGCCGGGACAGGGAACTATGGCTACACCTTC,CAWSHAGTGNYGYTF
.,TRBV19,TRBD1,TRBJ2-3,TGTGCCAGTAGTAGGACTCGGGACAGGGGCTTGGCAGATACGCAGTATTTT,CASSRTRDRGLADTQYF
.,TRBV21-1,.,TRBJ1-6,TGTGCCAGCAGCTTACAGGCTAACTATAATTCACCCCTCCACTTT,CASSLQANYNSPLHF
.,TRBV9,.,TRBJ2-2,TGTGCCAGCAGCGTAGATAGTCGCACCGGGGAGCTGTTTTTT,CASSVDSRTGELFF
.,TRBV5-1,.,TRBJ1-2,TGCGCCAGCAGCTCTGGACATGCAGGCTACACCTTC,CASSSGHAGYTF
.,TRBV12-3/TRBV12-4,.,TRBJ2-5,TGTGCCAGCAGTTTGGCAGGGGTGGAGACCCAGTACTTC,CASSLAGVETQYF
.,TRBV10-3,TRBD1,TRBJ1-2,TGTGCCGCCCTCCGGGACAGGGGTAGAGGCTACACCTTC,CAALRDRGRGYTF
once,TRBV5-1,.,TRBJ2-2,TGCGCCAGCAGCCGGGACTGGAACACCGGGGAGCTGTTTTTT,CASSRDWNTGELFF
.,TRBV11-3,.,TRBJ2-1,TGTGCCGTATCCAAACAGGGCTCGGATGAGCAGTTCTTC,CAVSKQGSDEQFF
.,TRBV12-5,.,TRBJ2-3,TGTGCTAGTGGCTCCGGACAGGAGGGGAGCACAGATACGCAGTATTTT,CASGSGQEGSTDTQYF
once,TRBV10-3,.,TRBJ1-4,TGTGCCATCAGTGAGCGGGGGGCAAATGAAAAACTGTTTTTT,CAISERGANEKLFF
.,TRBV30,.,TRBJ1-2,TGTGCCTGGAGCGTTACCCGGGGTGTGGGCTACACCTTC,CAWSVTRGVGYTF
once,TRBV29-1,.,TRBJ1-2,TGCAGCGTTGCCCCAGGAGGGTCCTATGGCTACACCTTC,CSVAPGGSYGYTF
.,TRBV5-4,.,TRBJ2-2,TGTGCCAGCAGCTCATTCAACAGTGTTGGGGAGCTGTTTTTT,CASSSFNSVGELFF
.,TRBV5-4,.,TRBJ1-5,TGTGCCAGCAGCTTGGCCGACAGGCCCAATCAGCCCCAGCATTTT,CASSLADRPNQPQHF
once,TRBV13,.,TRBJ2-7,TGTGCCAGCAGCTTAGGACAAGTCCACGAGCAGTACTTC,CASSLGQVHEQYF
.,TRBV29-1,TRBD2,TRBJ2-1,TGCAGCGTTGACTCGAGCGGGGGGGCCTCGGATGAGCAGTTCTTC,CSVDSSGGASDEQFF
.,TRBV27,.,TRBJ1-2,TGTGCCAGCAGTTTATCGAGGGGGGGGCAGGAATATGGCTACACCTTC,CASSLSRGGQEYGYTF
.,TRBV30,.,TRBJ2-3,TGTGCCTGGAGACGGGTGGGCACAGATACGCAGTATTTT,CAWRRVGTDTQYF
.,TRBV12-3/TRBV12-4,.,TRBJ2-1,TGTGCCAGCAGTTTTGACGGGAATGAGCAGTTCTTC,CASSFDGNEQFF
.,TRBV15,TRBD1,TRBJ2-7,TGTGCCACCAGCGGACAGGGATACGAGCAGTACTTC,CATSGQGYEQYF
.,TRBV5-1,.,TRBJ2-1,TGCGCCAGCAGCTTGGAGCCTGGGGGGAGTGAGTTCTTC,CASSLEPGGSEFF
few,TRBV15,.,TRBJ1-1,TGTGCCACCGGTTTTACAGGGCGGACTGAAGCTTTCTTT,CATGFTGRTEAFF
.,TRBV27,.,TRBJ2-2,TGTGCCAGCACCCCTCGGGTCGGGACTGCCATCACCGGGGAGCTGTTTTTT,CASTPRVGTAITGELFF
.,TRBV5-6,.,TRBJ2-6,TGTGCCAGCAGCTTGGTGAGGGTCTCTGGGGCCAACGTCCTGACTTTC,CASSLVRVSGANVLTF
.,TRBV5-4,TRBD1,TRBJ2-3,TGTGCCAGCTCTTACCCGGGACAGGGGACAGATACGCAGTATTTT,CASSYPGQGTDTQYF
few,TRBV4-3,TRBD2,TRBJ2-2,TGCGCCAGCAGCCAAGAACTAGCGGGGTCCACCGGGGAGCTGTTTTTT,CASSQELAGSTGELFF
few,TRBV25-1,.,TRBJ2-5,TGTGCCAGCAGGGGGAGGGGGGAAGAGACCCAGTACTTC,CASRGRGEETQYF
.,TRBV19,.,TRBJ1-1,TGTGCCACTATGCTTCGGGGCGGGGGTGAAGCTTTCTTT,CATMLRGGGEAFF
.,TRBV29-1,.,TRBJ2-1,TGCAGCGCCTCCCTGGGGGCGAATGAGCAGTTCTTC,CSASLGANEQFF
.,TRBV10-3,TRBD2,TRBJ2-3,TGTGCCATCAATAAAGGACTAGCGAGAACAGATACGCAGTATTTT,CAINKGLARTDTQYF
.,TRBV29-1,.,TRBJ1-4,TGCAGCGTTGGGGACCGGGGGAGGCAGTCTGAAAAACTGTTTTTT,CSVGDRGRQSEKLFF